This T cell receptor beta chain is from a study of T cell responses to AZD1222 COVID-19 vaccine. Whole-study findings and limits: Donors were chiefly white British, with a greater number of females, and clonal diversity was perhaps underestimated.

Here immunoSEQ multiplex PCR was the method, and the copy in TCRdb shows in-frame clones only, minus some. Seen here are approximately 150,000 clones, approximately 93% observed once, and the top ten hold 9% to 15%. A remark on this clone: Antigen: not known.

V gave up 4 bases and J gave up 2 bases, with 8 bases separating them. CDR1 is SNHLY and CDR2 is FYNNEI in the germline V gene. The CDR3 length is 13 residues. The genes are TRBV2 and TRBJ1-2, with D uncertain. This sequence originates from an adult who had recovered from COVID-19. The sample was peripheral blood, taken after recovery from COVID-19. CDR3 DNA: TGTGCCAGCAGTGTGAAAAGAAACTATGGCTACACCTTC. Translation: CASSVKRNYGYTF.